The 25 T cell receptor beta chains presented below share a single source sample, sequenced in a study of blood T cells in healthy people across ages. For the second PCR, which ran for about 6 to 11 cycles, a sample-barcoded 5' primer and a J-beta primer mix were used. TCRdb passed the 5' RACE reads through MiXCR, listing each CDR3 protein once. The sample has about 1.5 million distinct CDR3 sequences; approximately 42% are singletons. The sample was blood. Source of these receptors: a woman younger than 30 in good health.

This clonotype was observed once. The chain employs TRBV4-1 and TRBJ2-1; a weak D match, TRBD2 (6 bases). The last part of the DNA fits TRBJ2-7 better; the J call may be wrong. The CDR3 extends over 15 amino acids. Germline-derived CDR1 and CDR2 are MGHRA and YSYEKL. The CDR3 nucleotides are TGCGCCAGCAGCCATCTAGCGAGCTCCTACAATGAGCAGTACTTC. Protein: CASSHLASSYNEQYF.

The chain employs TRBV7-2 and TRBJ1-1, with a weak D call TRBD1 (5 bases). The V end was cut by 1 base, the J end by 1 base, with 22 bases between. This CDR3 is built from 19 residues. The V gene's germline CDR1 is SGHTA and CDR2 FQGNSA. The CDR3 sequence is CASSLDVVGRDPRNTEAFF. The CDR3 DNA reads as TGTGCCAGCAGCTTAGATGTTGTCGGAAGGGACCCAAGGAACACTGAAGCTTTCTTT.

Details on this clonotype: Relative to the germline gene, one junction end is altered; a read error may explain this. The chain links TRBV7-2 to TRBJ2-7; D call uncertain. Looked up from germline, CDR1 is SGHTA and CDR2 is FQGNSA. CDR3 size: 15 residues. The CDR3 here is CAGSLVVSSPYEQYF. Written as DNA, the CDR3 is TGTGCCGGCAGCTTAGTGGTGTCCTCCCCCTACGAGCAGTACTTC.

The chain recombines TRBV20-1 with TRBJ1-5; D is unresolved. The ends were cut back, 4 bases at V and 0 bases at J, with 10 bases in the middle. The CDR3 contains 14 residues. Per the germline V gene, CDR1 is DFQATT and CDR2 is SNEGSKA (reference sequence). The CDR3 nucleotides are TGCAGTGCTACGGACGGTGGTAGCAATCAGCCCCAGCATTTT. It encodes CSATDGGSNQPQHF.

This clonotype was seen a few times. This sequence joins TRBV28 and TRBJ1-5; the D is unclear. Germline CDR1 and CDR2: MDHEN and SYDVKM. V lost 5 bases and J lost 6, with 14 bases in between. This CDR3 has 14 residues. CDR3 sequence reads: CASSLRGWGQPQHF. CDR3 in DNA: TGTGCCAGCAGTCTTCGAGGATGGGGTCAGCCCCAGCATTTT.

The chain couples TRBV10-3 to TRBJ1-1; 8 positions match TRBD1. CDR1 and CDR2 (germline): ENHRY, SYGVKD. The CDR3 loop spans 14 amino acids. The V segment lost 10 bases and the J segment 1 base; nucleotides outside the gene matches: 8. The CDR3 coding sequence is TGTGCCACCGGGACAGGAGTCCGGAACACTGAAGCTTTCTTT. This codes for CATGTGVRNTEAFF.

This chain links TRBV5-5 with TRBJ2-2; 9 nucleotides line up with TRBD1. V lost 0 bases to trimming and J lost 6 bases; unmatched junction nucleotides: 6. Germline CDR1 and CDR2: SGHKS and YYEKEE (reference sequence). The length of the CDR3 is 16 residues. For the CDR3, the DNA is TGTGCCAGCAGCTTGGCAGGACAGGGGTCCGCCGGGGAGCTGTTTTTT. This gives the protein CASSLAGQGSAGELFF.

In the case of this clonotype: At one of its ends the junction is not consistent with the germline gene, which may arise from a read error. The gene calls are TRBV27 and TRBJ2-7; 7 positions match TRBD2. CDR1 is MNHEY and CDR2 is SMNVEV in the germline V gene (reference sequence). The CDR3 covers 13 residues. For the CDR3, the DNA is TGTGCCAGCAGTGCCGACAGCCGGGGGGAGCGGTACTTC. Amino acids: CASSADSRGERYF.

There are many counts of this clonotype. This chain joins TRBV5-4 and TRBJ2-1; D gene uncertain. Germline V gene lookup returns CDR1 SGHNT and CDR2 YYREEE (reference sequence). There are 15 residues in the CDR3. Deletions cut 4 bases from V and 0 bases from J, with 11 bases between. The CDR3 is CASSRDASSYNEQFF. The CDR3 DNA is TGTGCCAGCAGCCGCGACGCGAGCTCCTACAATGAGCAGTTCTTC.

V and J are TRBV11-2 and TRBJ2-1, with TRBD2 matching 12 bases. The J call may be in error: the DNA end matches TRBJ2-7 better. This CDR3 region has 19 residues. Germline V gene lookup returns CDR1 SGHAT and CDR2 FQNNGV. The CDR3 loop reads CASSPVTSGRPVSYNEQYF. The CDR3 bases are TGTGCCAGCAGCCCAGTTACTAGCGGGAGGCCCGTCTCCTACAATGAGCAGTACTTC.

The chain links TRBV7-9 to TRBJ2-1; 16 bases are a match to TRBD2. Germline CDR1 reads SEHNR; CDR2 reads FQNEAQ (reference sequence). This CDR3 is 19 amino acids long. The J segment lost 2 bases and the V segment lost 0 bases, leaving 4 bases of the junction unmatched. The CDR3 DNA reads as TGTGCCAGCAGCTTAGCGGGACTAGCGGGGGGGCACCCCTACAATGAGCAGTTCTTC. Translated, it gives CASSLAGLAGGHPYNEQFF.

V usage is TRBV4-1 and J usage is TRBJ1-1; D not resolved. CDR1 and CDR2 (germline): MGHRA, YSYEKL. This CDR3 region has 16 residues. Trimming removed 3 bases from V and 0 bases from J, with 14 bases in between. The DNA for the CDR3 is TGCGCCAGCAGCCATCCCGGGTCCCCTATGAACACTGAAGCTTTCTTT. Translation gives CASSHPGSPMNTEAFF.

The chain employs TRBV9 and TRBJ2-5, with 7 bases identical to TRBD1. V lost 0 bases to trimming and J lost 5 bases; unmatched junction nucleotides: 7. CDR3 length: 15 amino acids. The germline gives CDR1 SGDLS, CDR2 YYNGEE. CDR3 nucleotide sequence: TGTGCCAGCAGCGTAGACAGGGGAAATATGGAGACCCAGTACTTC. Translating gives CASSVDRGNMETQYF. Drawing the rest from reference TRBV9 and TRBJ2-5, the complete variable domain is DSGVTQTPKHLITATGQRVTLRCSPRSGDLSVYWYQQSLDQGLQFLIQYYNGEERAKGNILERFSAQQFPDLHSELNLSSLELGDSALYFCASSVDRGNMETQYFGPGTRLLVL.

The chain has TRBV5-6 and TRBJ2-1; D unresolved. Germline CDR1 and CDR2: SGHDT and YYEEEE. Trimming removed 4 bases at V and 13 bases at J, with 21 bases between. CDR3 size: 14 residues. In DNA, the CDR3 is TGTGCCAGCAGCCCGGCGGTCGCTGAAGAGACCCAGTTCTTC. Protein product: CASSPAVAEETQFF.

The CDR3 spells CASSEAVDYGYTF. The CDR3 DNA reads as TGTGCCAGCAGTGAAGCGGTCGACTATGGCTACACCTTC. The rearrangement joins TRBV6-1 to TRBJ1-2; D uncertain. Trimming shortened V by 0 bases and J by 3 bases, and 5 bases separated the two germline ends. There are 13 residues in the CDR3. From germline, CDR1 is MNHNS and CDR2 SASEGT.

This clonotype has at least ten counts. The chain couples TRBV6-5 to TRBJ2-7; D not resolved. The CDR3 has 13 amino acids. Germline CDR1 and CDR2: MNHEY and SVGAGI. Trimming took 6 bases from V and 3 from J, leaving 12 bases between them. The CDR3 DNA is TGTGCCAGCAGCTATTCTGGGGTCTACGAGCAGTACTTC. It yields the protein CASSYSGVYEQYF.

This chain connects TRBV7-9 to TRBJ1-4; the D gene is possibly TRBD1 (6 bases). The CDR3 has 16 residues. V lost 5 bases to trimming and J lost 2 bases, with 15 bases between them. The V gene's germline CDR1 is SEHNR and CDR2 FQNEAQ (reference sequence). This CDR3 is CASSPRGGTTNEKLFF. Here the CDR3 DNA reads TGTGCCAGCAGCCCGCGAGGGGGGACCACTAATGAAAAACTGTTTTTT.

This chain connects TRBV5-1 to TRBJ2-1; D might be TRBD2 (7 bases). The end of the DNA aligns better with TRBJ2-7, so the J call may be wrong. Germline loops: CDR1 SGHRS, CDR2 YFSETQ. The CDR3 loop spans 17 amino acids. CDR3 nucleotide sequence: TGCGCCAGCAGCGCCGTAGGGGGAGGGAGCTCCTACAATGAGCAGTACTTC. Its protein is CASSAVGGGSSYNEQYF.

This clonotype was counted a few times. The CDR3 spells CASTPSGGPQETQYF. The CDR3 DNA follows: TGTGCCAGCACCCCCTCGGGCGGGCCACAAGAGACCCAGTACTTC. The chain joins TRBV6-5 to TRBJ2-5, with a weak D call TRBD2 (5 bases). V gave up 7 bases and J gave up 2 bases, with 17 bases separating them. The CDR3 is made up of 15 amino acids. From germline, CDR1 is MNHEY and CDR2 SVGAGI.

The CDR3 here is CASSQPLRGKTQYF. CDR3 in DNA: TGTGCCAGCAGCCAGCCCCTCCGCGGTAAGACCCAGTACTTC. The V call is TRBV3-1, the J call TRBJ2-5, with no clear D. V was shortened by 3 bases and J by 6 bases, with 14 bases between the two germline ends. Germline CDR1 reads LGHDT; CDR2 reads YNNKEL (reference sequence). CDR3 size: 14 residues.

This clonotype has only a few counts. The chain recombines TRBV6-2 or TRBV6-3 with TRBJ1-5, with D possibly matching TRBD1 (6 bases). The CDR3 runs to 15 residues. The V end was cut by 8 bases, the J end by 1 base, with 15 bases between. Germline CDR1 is MNHEY and CDR2 is SVGEGT. The CDR3 loop reads CASAFEQGSNQPQHF. As DNA, the CDR3 is TGTGCCAGCGCTTTCGAGCAGGGGAGCAATCAGCCCCAGCATTTT.

This clonotype has a handful of counts. V gene TRBV5-1 combines with J gene TRBJ2-7, with 11 bases aligning to TRBD2. The CDR3 loop spans 17 amino acids. Germline values: CDR1 SGHRS, CDR2 YFSETQ. V gave up 4 bases and J gave up 1 base; unmatched junction bases: 10. The CDR3 coding sequence is TGCGCCAGCAGCACTGATGGGACTAGCGGTTCTTCCTACGAGCAGTACTTC. Translating gives CASSTDGTSGSSYEQYF.

V is TRBV20-1 and J is TRBJ2-1; D is tentatively TRBD1 or TRBD2 (6 bases each). Per the germline V gene, CDR1 is DFQATT and CDR2 is SNEGSKA (reference sequence). The CDR3 totals 15 residues. V was shortened by 6 bases and J by 6 bases, with 21 bases between the two germline ends. This chain's CDR3 is CSARDSGGPPNEQFF. DNA of the CDR3: TGCAGTGCCAGGGACTCCGGGGGCCCCCCCAATGAGCAGTTCTTC.

The table lists this clonotype with a few counts. V gene TRBV7-8 combines with J gene TRBJ2-7; D is unclear. Germline lookup yields CDR1 SGHVS and CDR2 FQNEAQ. V shed 7 bases and J shed 5 bases, with 15 bases lying between them. The CDR3 consists of 13 residues. CDR3 DNA sequence: TGTGCCAGCACCCCATCTATTGTCCACGAGCAGTACTTC. It translates to CASTPSIVHEQYF.

Remarks on this clonotype: The junction departs from germline at one end; a sequencing error may be responsible. The genes are TRBV20-1 and TRBJ2-7; D not certain. The CDR3 extends over 14 amino acids. In germline, CDR1 is DFQATT, CDR2 SNEGSKA (reference sequence). CDR3 sequence (DNA): TGCGGTGCTAGAGGTCCAAGGCTAGGGCGCGAGCAGTACTTC. This encodes CGARGPRLGREQYF.